This is a list of T cell receptor beta chains from one sample in a study of Ad26.COV2.S vaccination and SARS-CoV-2 variants. The method was immunoSEQ multiplex PCR; TCRdb's version includes in-frame clones alone and lacks a portion of them. The sample holds some 640,000 clones, around 92% seen once. Here the sequenced sample was peripheral blood, taken in a trial of Ad26.COV2.S vaccine versus placebo. The receptors were gathered from a person between 18 and 59 years old who received the Ad26.COV2.S COVID-19 vaccine or a placebo. The CDR3 runs from the conserved cysteine through the conserved F or W. Fields, in order: J gene, D gene, clone size, V gene, CDR3 DNA, CDR3 protein. The D gene is left open where the match is weak. For some rows the clone size is stated as once, few or many, or as a class when expanded; others skip it.

TRBJ2-2,-,-,TRBV27,TGTGCCAGCAGCGAAGCGGAGGGGTACACCGGGGAGCTGTTTTTT,CASSEAEGYTGELFF
TRBJ1-1,TRBD1,once,TRBV5-6,TGTGCCAGCGGGACAGGGAGGTACACTGAAGCTTTCTTT,CASGTGRYTEAFF
TRBJ1-1,-,-,TRBV7-9,TGTGCCAGCAGCCGAGGGGGTACTGAAGCTTTCTTT,CASSRGGTEAFF
TRBJ1-5,TRBD1,-,TRBV4-3,TGCGCCAGCAGCCAAACGTACAGGGGATGGAGTAATCAGCCCCAGCATTTT,CASSQTYRGWSNQPQHF
TRBJ1-3,-,-,TRBV4-3,TGCGCCGAACGGAAAGGGGGGCAAGTTTTTTCTCTATCTGGAAACACCATATATTTT,CAERKGGQVFSLSGNTIYF
TRBJ1-2,TRBD1,once,TRBV4-3,TGCGCCAGCAGCCAACCCGGGACAGGACATAACTATGGCTACACCTTC,CASSQPGTGHNYGYTF
TRBJ1-1,-,-,TRBV7-2,TGTGCCAGCAGCCGTGAGACAGCGATGAACACTGAAGCTTTCTTT,CASSRETAMNTEAFF
TRBJ2-5,-,-,TRBV5-4,TGTGCCAGCAGCTCCAAAACAGGCCAAGAGACCCAGTACTTC,CASSSKTGQETQYF
TRBJ1-2,-,once,TRBV5-1,TGCGCCAGCAGCTCCACGGACGCCAGTGGCTACACCTTC,CASSSTDASGYTF
TRBJ2-7,-,-,TRBV2,TGTGCCAGCAGTGAGGACAAGTACGAGCAGTACTTC,CASSEDKYEQYF
TRBJ1-5,-,-,TRBV5-6,TGTGCCAGCAGCTTGGGCGGGGGCATAGGTCAGCCCCAGCATTTT,CASSLGGGIGQPQHF
TRBJ1-2,TRBD1,-,TRBV3-1/TRBV3-2,TGTGCCAGCAGCCGGGACAGGGCCGGCTACACCTTC,CASSRDRAGYTF
TRBJ2-6,-,once,TRBV27,TGTGCCAGCAGTAAACAGGGCGCTGGGGCCAACGTCCTGACTTTC,CASSKQGAGANVLTF
TRBJ2-7,-,-,TRBV11-2,TGTGCCAGCAGCTCGGGCGTCCGCTACGAGCAGTACTTC,CASSSGVRYEQYF
TRBJ1-6,-,-,TRBV7-9,TGTGCCAGCAGCCGGACAGAGGAAAATTCACCCCTCCACTTT,CASSRTEENSPLHF
TRBJ2-1,-,-,TRBV3-1/TRBV3-2,TGTGCCAGCAGCCGAGGACCCTCTGGTTACAATGAGCAGTTCTTC,CASSRGPSGYNEQFF
TRBJ2-6,-,-,TRBV7-6,TGTGCCAGCAGCTTAGAACGATTCTCTGGGGCCAACGTCCTGACTTTC,CASSLERFSGANVLTF
TRBJ1-2,-,-,TRBV6-5,TGTGCCAGCAGTTACGGGAGGGGTGGGTCTAACTATGGCTACACCTTC,CASSYGRGGSNYGYTF
TRBJ2-5,-,-,TRBV6-5,TGTGCCAGCACCCAAGTTGACAGATCCCAAGAGACCCAGTACTTC,CASTQVDRSQETQYF
TRBJ1-5,-,-,TRBV5-8,TGTGCCAGCAGCTTGGTCGGGGGGAACATAAATCAGCCCCAGCATTTT,CASSLVGGNINQPQHF